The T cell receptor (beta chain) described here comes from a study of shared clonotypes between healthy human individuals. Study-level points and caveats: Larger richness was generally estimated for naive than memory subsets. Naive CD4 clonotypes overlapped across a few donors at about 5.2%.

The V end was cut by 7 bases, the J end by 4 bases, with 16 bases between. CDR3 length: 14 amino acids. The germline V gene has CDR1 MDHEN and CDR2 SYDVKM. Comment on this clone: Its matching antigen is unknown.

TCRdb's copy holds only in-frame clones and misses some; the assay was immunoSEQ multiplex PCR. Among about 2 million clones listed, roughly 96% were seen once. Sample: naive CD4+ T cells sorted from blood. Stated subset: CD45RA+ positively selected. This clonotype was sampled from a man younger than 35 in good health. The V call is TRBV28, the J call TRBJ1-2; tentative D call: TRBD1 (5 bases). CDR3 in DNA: TGTGCCAGCAAGGAGCACGGGGACCCCTATGGCTACACCTTC. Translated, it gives CASKEHGDPYGYTF.